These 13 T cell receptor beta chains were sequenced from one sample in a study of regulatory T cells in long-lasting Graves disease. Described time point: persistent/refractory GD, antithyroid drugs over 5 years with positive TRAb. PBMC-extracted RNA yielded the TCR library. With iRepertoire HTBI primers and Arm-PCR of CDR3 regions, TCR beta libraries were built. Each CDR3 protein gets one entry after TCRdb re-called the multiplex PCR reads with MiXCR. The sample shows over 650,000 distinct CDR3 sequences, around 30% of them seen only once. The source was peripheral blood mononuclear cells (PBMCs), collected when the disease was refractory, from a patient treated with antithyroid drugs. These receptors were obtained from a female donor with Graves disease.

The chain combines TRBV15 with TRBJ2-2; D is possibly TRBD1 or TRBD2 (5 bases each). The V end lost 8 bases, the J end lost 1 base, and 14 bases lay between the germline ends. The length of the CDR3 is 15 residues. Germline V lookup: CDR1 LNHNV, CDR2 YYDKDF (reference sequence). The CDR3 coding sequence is TGTGCCACCTCACGTTTTGGGGGGAACACCGGGGAGCTGTTTTTT. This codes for CATSRFGGNTGELFF.

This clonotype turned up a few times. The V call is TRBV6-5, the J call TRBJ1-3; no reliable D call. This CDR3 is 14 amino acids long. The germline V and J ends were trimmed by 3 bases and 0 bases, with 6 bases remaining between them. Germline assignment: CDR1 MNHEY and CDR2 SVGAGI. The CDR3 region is CASSYVISGNTIYF. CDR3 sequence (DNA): TGTGCCAGCAGTTATGTTATCTCTGGAAACACCATATATTTT.

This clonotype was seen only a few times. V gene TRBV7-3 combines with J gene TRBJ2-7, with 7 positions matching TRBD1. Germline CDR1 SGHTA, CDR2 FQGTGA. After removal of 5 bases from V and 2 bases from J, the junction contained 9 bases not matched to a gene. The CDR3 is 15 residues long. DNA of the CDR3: TGTGCCAGCAGCCTCAGACAGGGAGCTACCTACGAGCAGTACTTC. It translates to CASSLRQGATYEQYF.

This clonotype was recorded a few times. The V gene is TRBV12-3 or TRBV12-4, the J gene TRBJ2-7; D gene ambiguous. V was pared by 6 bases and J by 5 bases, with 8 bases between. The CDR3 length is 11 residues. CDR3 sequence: CASRATHEQYF. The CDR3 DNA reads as TGTGCCAGCAGAGCAACCCACGAGCAGTACTTC.

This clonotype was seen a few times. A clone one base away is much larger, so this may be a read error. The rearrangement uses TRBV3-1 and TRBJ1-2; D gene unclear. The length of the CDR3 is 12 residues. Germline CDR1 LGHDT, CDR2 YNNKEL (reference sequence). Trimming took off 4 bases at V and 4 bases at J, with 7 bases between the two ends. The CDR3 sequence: CASSPEGYGYTF. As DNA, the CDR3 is TGTGCCAGCAGCCCCGAGGGCTATGGCTACACCTTC. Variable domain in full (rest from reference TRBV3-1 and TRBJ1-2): DTAVSQTPKYLVTQMGNDKSIKCEQNLGHDTMYWYKQDSKKFLKIMFSYNNKELIINETVPNRFSPKSPDKAHLNLHINSLELGDSAVYFCASSPEGYGYTFGSGTRLTVV.

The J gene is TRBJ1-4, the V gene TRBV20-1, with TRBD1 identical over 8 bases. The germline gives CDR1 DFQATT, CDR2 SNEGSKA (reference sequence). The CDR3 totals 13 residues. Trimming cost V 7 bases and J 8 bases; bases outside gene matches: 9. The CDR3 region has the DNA TGCAGTGTCTCGACAGGGGTGGACGAAAAACTGTTTTTT. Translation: CSVSTGVDEKLFF.

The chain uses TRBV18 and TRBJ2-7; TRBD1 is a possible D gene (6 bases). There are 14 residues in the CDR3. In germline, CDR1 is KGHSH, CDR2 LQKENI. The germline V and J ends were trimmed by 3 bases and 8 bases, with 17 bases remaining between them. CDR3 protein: CASSPKEAGEKQYF. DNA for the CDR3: TGTGCCAGCTCACCTAAGGAGGCAGGGGAAAAGCAGTACTTC.

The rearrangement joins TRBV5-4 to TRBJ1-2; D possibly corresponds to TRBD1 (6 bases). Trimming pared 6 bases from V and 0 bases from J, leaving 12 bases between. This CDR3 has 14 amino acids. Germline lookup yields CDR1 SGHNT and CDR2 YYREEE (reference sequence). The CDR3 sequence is CASILDRANYGYTF. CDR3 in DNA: TGTGCCAGCATCCTGGACAGAGCTAACTATGGCTACACCTTC.

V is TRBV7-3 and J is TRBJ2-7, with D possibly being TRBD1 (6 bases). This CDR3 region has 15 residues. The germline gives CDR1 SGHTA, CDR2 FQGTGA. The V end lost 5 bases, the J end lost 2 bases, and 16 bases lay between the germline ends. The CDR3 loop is CASSPMGQRTYEQYF. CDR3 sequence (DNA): TGTGCCAGCAGCCCCATGGGACAACGAACCTACGAGCAGTACTTC.

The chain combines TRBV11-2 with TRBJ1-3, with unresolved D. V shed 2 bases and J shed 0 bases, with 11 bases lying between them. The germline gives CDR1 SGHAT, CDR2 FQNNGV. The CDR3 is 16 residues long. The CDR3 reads CASSLNVHHSGNTIYF. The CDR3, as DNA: TGTGCCAGCAGCTTAAATGTACACCACTCTGGAAACACCATATATTTT.

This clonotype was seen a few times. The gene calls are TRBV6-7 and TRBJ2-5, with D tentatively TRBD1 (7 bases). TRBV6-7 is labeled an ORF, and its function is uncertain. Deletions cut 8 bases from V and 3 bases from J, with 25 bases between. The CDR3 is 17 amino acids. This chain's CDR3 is CASPYPRGTGEKETQYF. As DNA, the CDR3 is TGTGCCAGCCCATACCCGCGGGGCACAGGGGAGAAAGAGACCCAGTACTTC.

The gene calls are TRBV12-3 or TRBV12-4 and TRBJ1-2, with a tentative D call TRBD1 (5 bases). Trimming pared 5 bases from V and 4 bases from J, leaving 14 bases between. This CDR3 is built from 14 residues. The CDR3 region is CASSGHWGSYGYTF. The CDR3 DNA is TGTGCCAGCAGTGGCCACTGGGGGAGCTATGGCTACACCTTC.

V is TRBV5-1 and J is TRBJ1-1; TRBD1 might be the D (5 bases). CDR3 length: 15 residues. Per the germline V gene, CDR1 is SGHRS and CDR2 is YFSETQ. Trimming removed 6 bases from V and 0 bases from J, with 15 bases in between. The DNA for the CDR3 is TGCGCCAGCAATAGAGGGGCGTCCTTGAACACTGAAGCTTTCTTT. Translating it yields CASNRGASLNTEAFF.